The clone carrying this T cell receptor beta chain was observed a handful of times. The data derive from a study of T cells after somatic rescue of genetic block. Some clones are missing from TCRdb's copy, which holds only in-frame ones; the method was immunoSEQ multiplex PCR. Of 7,300 or so clones detected, around 81% appear once; the ten largest clones hold 25% to 30%. Sequencing input: peripheral blood mononuclear cells (PBMCs). The clonotype was recovered from a boy between 10 and 17 years old.

The CDR3 loop reads CASSFVGSGSGTDTQYF. In DNA form, the CDR3 reads TGTGCCAGCAGCTTTGTGGGTAGCGGGAGTGGGACAGATACGCAGTATTTT. The rearrangement joins TRBV11-3 to TRBJ2-3, with 9 nucleotides matching TRBD2. Losses at the gene ends were 3 bases for V and 3 bases for J; bases not matched to a gene: 10. The CDR3 is made up of 17 amino acids. Per the germline V gene, CDR1 is SGHNT and CDR2 is YENEEA.